At least ten counts were recorded for the clone carrying this T cell receptor (beta chain). This sample was included in a study of identical twins. Each CDR3 protein gets one entry after TCRdb re-called the 5' RACE reads with MiXCR. The table shows roughly 200,000 distinct CDR3 sequences, with about 7.5% occurring only once. Germline V gives CDR1 LNHDA, CDR2 SQIVND (reference sequence). Trimming left V 2 bases short and J 0 bases short, with 8 bases between. The CDR3 is 15 amino acids. These data also formed part of another study, on yellow fever vaccine responses in identical twins. That source adds: Twins' vaccine T cell response reportedly seemed partly convergent, partly personalized.

The chain joins TRBV19 to TRBJ2-1, with D possibly being TRBD2 (6 bases). This receptor was obtained from a young woman in good health. The specimen sequenced was memory (CD45RO+) T cells sorted from blood. The CDR3 region has the DNA TGTGCCAGTAGTATAAGGAGGGACTCCTACAATGAGCAGTTCTTC. Encoded protein: CASSIRRDSYNEQFF. The full variable domain, rest sourced from reference TRBV19 and TRBJ2-1, is DGGITQSPKYLFRKEGQNVTLSCEQNLNHDAMYWYRQDPGQGLRLIYYSQIVNDFQKGDIAEGYSVSREKKESFPLTVTSAQKNPTAFYLCASSIRRDSYNEQFFGPGTRLTVL.